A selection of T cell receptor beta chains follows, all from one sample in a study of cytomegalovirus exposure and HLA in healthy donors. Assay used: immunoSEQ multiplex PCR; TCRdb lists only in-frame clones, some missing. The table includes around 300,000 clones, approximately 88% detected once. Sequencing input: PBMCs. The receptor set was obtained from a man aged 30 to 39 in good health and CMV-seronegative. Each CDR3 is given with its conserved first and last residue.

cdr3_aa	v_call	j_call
CASSFSPGGQPQHF	TRBV6-5	TRBJ1-5
CASSLDSGSTDTQYF	TRBV11-3	TRBJ2-3
CASSPGRGDTEAFF	TRBV18	TRBJ1-1
CASSLGQLGTEAFF	TRBV27	TRBJ1-1
CASSASVGRGYF	TRBV2	TRBJ2-7
CATSRARQINSPLHF	TRBV15	TRBJ1-6
CASSLDRTGAYGYTF	TRBV11-2	TRBJ1-2
CASSIYTGELFF	TRBV19	TRBJ2-2
CASSPQTSGNTGELFF	TRBV7-9	TRBJ2-2
CASSLFRSPGAQHF	TRBV7-2	TRBJ1-5
CASAGGNGPQGTEAFF	TRBV25-1	TRBJ1-1
CAWRDRGLGNQPQHF	TRBV30	TRBJ1-5
CAWSGDNEQFF	TRBV30	TRBJ2-1
CASHVTGASTGANVLTF	TRBV7-8	TRBJ2-6
CASSFDRYYGYTF	TRBV7-9	TRBJ1-2
CASSYTTSGEAQYF	TRBV6-5	TRBJ2-5
CASSLGGTGNTEAFF	TRBV7-6	TRBJ1-1
CASSIGMWRTGEETQYF	TRBV19	TRBJ2-5
CASSSHGGAADTQYF	TRBV6-4	TRBJ2-3
CASSAFYEQYF	TRBV6-1	TRBJ2-7
CASSRGTGTQETQYF	TRBV4-1	TRBJ2-5
CASSLVLGVKDTQYF	TRBV5-1	TRBJ2-3
CASSVHAAGDEQYF	TRBV9	TRBJ2-7
CASSLGAGSTDTQYF	TRBV11-2	TRBJ2-3
CASSLPGGTGELFF	TRBV27	TRBJ2-2
CASNNDRGLYQPQHF	TRBV19	TRBJ1-5
CATSRDRLEEQYF	TRBV15	TRBJ2-7
CASSPTGSSYNEQFF	TRBV5-4	TRBJ2-1
CASSQLEPIPTGELFF	TRBV5-6	TRBJ2-2
CASSGAGGQVQFF	TRBV19	TRBJ2-1
CASRGDRGPGNTIYF	TRBV5-1	TRBJ1-3
CASDLGTGTEAFF	TRBV25-1	TRBJ1-1
CASSQSIRSGHPADTQYF	TRBV23-1	TRBJ2-3
CASSFETVSYNEQFF	TRBV5-1	TRBJ2-1
CASRTQSPLYGYTF	TRBV6-1	TRBJ1-2
CASSMLPSGGLTDTQYF	TRBV5-1	TRBJ2-3